The 19 T cell receptor beta chains given below trace back to one sample, sequenced in a study of T-cell memory formation after mild COVID-19. One entry per CDR3 protein results from TCRdb running MiXCR on the 5' RACE reads. Found here are 80,000 to 95,000 distinct CDR3 sequences, roughly 25% of them singletons; the top ten hold around 40%. Sequencing used PBMCs or a T cell subset sorted from them (not recorded which). The receptor set was obtained from a man younger than 35 who had mild COVID-19 (a few samples of this study predate the infection). Cell type and time point are not known.

The chain uses TRBV4-1 and TRBJ2-3; D might be TRBD1 or TRBD2, each matching 6 bases. V was cut by 0 bases and J by 0 bases, with 10 bases left in between. The CDR3 covers 16 residues. Looked up from germline, CDR1 is MGHRA and CDR2 is YSYEKL. The CDR3 sequence: CASSQDRGRSTDTQYF. The CDR3 DNA follows: TGCGCCAGCAGCCAAGATCGGGGGCGAAGCACAGATACGCAGTATTTT.

DNA of the CDR3: TGTGCCAGCAGTTTTTCTGGCGGGGAGGGGTACGAGCAGTACGTC. The encoded protein is CASSFSGGEGYEQYV. The genes are TRBV27 and TRBJ2-7, with 7 bases matching TRBD2. The length of the CDR3 is 15 residues. J gave up 4 bases and V 3 bases, and 9 bases lay outside the gene matches. Germline CDR1 and CDR2: MNHEY and SMNVEV (reference sequence).

This clonotype was recorded many times. This sequence joins TRBV7-9 and TRBJ2-1; the D gene is possibly TRBD2 (5 bases). CDR3 length equals 14 residues. Germline CDR1 reads SEHNR; CDR2 reads FQNEAQ (reference sequence). V lost 6 bases, J lost 4 bases, and 13 bases lay in between. The CDR3 reads CASSMGSPYNEQFF. CDR3 coding DNA: TGTGCCAGCAGTATGGGGAGCCCTTACAATGAGCAGTTCTTC.

This chain uses TRBV20-1 with TRBJ2-7; TRBD1 or TRBD2 may be the D gene (5 bases each). The length of the CDR3 is 13 residues. Germline assignment: CDR1 DFQATT and CDR2 SNEGSKA (reference sequence). The V end lost 1 base, the J end lost 3 bases, and 10 bases lay between the germline ends. CDR3 nucleotides: TGCAGTGCTAGAGGGGGGTCCTTCTACGAGCAGTACTTC. This sequence encodes CSARGGSFYEQYF.

This clonotype has more than one count but fewer than ten. V usage is TRBV27 and J usage is TRBJ2-7; D is possibly TRBD2 (6 bases). Germline V CDR1 and CDR2: MNHEY, SMNVEV (reference sequence). This CDR3 region has 16 residues. Trimming removed 6 bases from V and 1 base from J, with 19 bases in between. CDR3: CASSRSAGTVSYEQYF. The CDR3 region has the DNA TGTGCCAGCAGCCGTTCAGCCGGGACTGTATCCTACGAGCAGTACTTC.

A few counts support this clonotype. The chain is built from TRBV7-2 and TRBJ2-7, with 8 bases that match TRBD2. V shed 8 bases and J 0 bases; nucleotides not matched to a gene: 3. Germline V gives CDR1 SGHTA, CDR2 FQGNSA. The CDR3 runs to 13 residues. CDR3 coding DNA: TGTGCCAGCGGACTAGCCAGCTCCTACGAGCAGTACTTC. Its translation is CASGLASSYEQYF. Full variable domain (rest looked up from reference TRBV7-2 and TRBJ2-7): GAGVSQSPSNKVTEKGKDVELRCDPISGHTALYWYRQSLGQGLEFLIYFQGNSAPDKSGLPSDRFSAERTGGSVSTLTIQRTQQEDSAVYLCASGLASSYEQYFGPGTRLTVT.

The chain links TRBV20-1 to TRBJ2-1; D tentatively reads TRBD1 or TRBD2 (5 bases each). Looked up from germline, CDR1 is DFQATT and CDR2 is SNEGSKA (reference sequence). This CDR3 comprises 15 residues. V dropped 5 bases and J dropped 8 bases, with 22 bases sitting between them. The CDR3 region is CSAPGTGPNLDEQFF. The CDR3 region has the DNA TGCAGTGCTCCGGGGACGGGACCCAACCTGGATGAGCAGTTCTTC.

This CDR3 reads CASSFGTGILYGYTF. The CDR3 nucleotides read TGTGCCAGCAGCTTCGGGACAGGAATCCTATATGGCTACACCTTC. The genes are TRBV7-8 and TRBJ1-2, with 8 bases lining up with TRBD1. CDR3 length: 15 amino acids. V lost 3 bases and J lost 5; bases outside the gene matches: 8. The germline gives CDR1 SGHVS, CDR2 FQNEAQ.

The chain uses TRBV6-5 and TRBJ1-1; weak D call: TRBD1 (5 bases). The germline V gene encodes CDR1 MNHEY and CDR2 SVGAGI. Trimming removed 0 bases from V and 10 bases from J, with 18 bases in between. CDR3 length: 15 residues. The CDR3: CASSYSTSQVPGAFF. The CDR3 nucleotides read TGTGCCAGCAGTTACTCGACCTCACAGGTACCTGGAGCTTTCTTT.

This clonotype was observed a handful of times. The rearrangement joins TRBV6-2 or TRBV6-3 to TRBJ2-7, with 9 bases that match TRBD1. CDR1 and CDR2 (germline): MNHEY, SVGEGT. Losses at the gene ends were 6 bases for V and 9 bases for J; bases not matched to a gene: 9. There are 13 residues in the CDR3. The CDR3 sequence is CASSPGQGFAQYF. As DNA, the CDR3 is TGTGCCAGCAGCCCGGGACAGGGTTTCGCGCAGTACTTC.

The chain combines TRBV5-1 with TRBJ2-7; D may be TRBD1 (6 bases). Trimming cost V 0 bases and J 5 bases, with 15 bases left between them. Germline V gene data show CDR1 as SGHRS and CDR2 as YFSETQ. The CDR3 length is 15 residues. DNA for the CDR3: TGCGCCAGCAGCTTGGCCCCGGGACAAAACAACGAGCAGTACGTC. It translates to CASSLAPGQNNEQYV.

This clonotype has more than one count but fewer than ten. The chain carries TRBV7-6 and TRBJ2-7; possibly TRBD2 for D (6 bases). CDR1 and CDR2 from the germline V gene are SGHVS and FNYEAQ. V lost 5 bases, J lost 5 bases, and 16 bases lay in between. This CDR3 spans 14 amino acids. Here the CDR3 DNA reads TGTGCCAGCAGCCAAACCGGCGGGACCAACGAGCAGTACTTC. It specifies CASSQTGGTNEQYF.

The sample holds a few counts of this clonotype. V usage is TRBV19 and J usage is TRBJ2-3; D is perhaps TRBD1 (6 bases). The CDR3 totals 13 residues. The V end was cut by 7 bases, the J end by 4 bases, with 12 bases between. Germline-derived CDR1 and CDR2 are LNHDA and SQIVND (reference sequence). CDR3 coding DNA: TGTGCCAGTACGGCAGGGGTGGCAGATACGCAGTATTTT. This sequence encodes CASTAGVADTQYF. The variable domain in full, with the rest retrieved from reference TRBV19 and TRBJ2-3, is DGGITQSPKYLFRKEGQNVTLSCEQNLNHDAMYWYRQDPGQGLRLIYYSQIVNDFQKGDIAEGYSVSREKKESFPLTVTSAQKNPTAFYLCASTAGVADTQYFGPGTRLTVL.

The J gene is TRBJ1-1, the V gene TRBV15; no reliable D call. Trimming pared 5 bases from V and 1 base from J, leaving 14 bases between. The germline CDR1 and CDR2 sequences are LNHNV and YYDKDF (reference sequence). CDR3 size: 15 residues. CDR3 DNA sequence: TGTGCCACCAGCGGTGGGTTTAGCCAGAACACTGAAGCTTTCTTT. This gives the protein CATSGGFSQNTEAFF.

This clonotype appeared a few times. This chain connects TRBV15 to TRBJ2-2; 7 bases line up with TRBD1. The CDR3 consists of 13 residues. Losses at the gene ends were 7 bases for V and 8 bases for J; bases not matched to a gene: 7. Germline V gene data show CDR1 as LNHNV and CDR2 as YYDKDF (reference sequence). The DNA for the CDR3 is TGTGCCACCAAGACAGGGACCGGTGGGGAGCTGTTTTTT. It translates to CATKTGTGGELFF.

The chain joins TRBV27 to TRBJ1-2; tentative D call: TRBD1 (6 bases). CDR1 is MNHEY, CDR2 SMNVEV, per germline (reference sequence). Deletions cut 2 bases from V and 2 bases from J, with 12 bases between. The CDR3 covers 15 residues. CDR3 DNA sequence: TGTGCCAGCAGTTTAAGTGGACAGCCAAACTATGGCTACACCTTC. Protein sequence: CASSLSGQPNYGYTF.

V and J are TRBV5-1 and TRBJ2-7, with a possible D match to TRBD1 (5 bases). V lost 4 bases, J lost 6 bases, and 14 bases lay in between. Germline CDR1 SGHRS, CDR2 YFSETQ. The CDR3 loop spans 13 amino acids. The CDR3 reads CASSPPGKIEQYF. The CDR3 DNA is TGCGCCAGCAGCCCTCCAGGGAAGATCGAGCAGTACTTC.

The J gene is TRBJ2-3, the V gene TRBV11-3; tentatively, D is TRBD1 or TRBD2 (5 bases each). In germline, CDR1 is SGHNT, CDR2 YENEEA. The CDR3 runs 14 residues. V was pared by 4 bases and J by 2 bases, with 10 bases between. The CDR3 loop is CASSWGGLTDTQYF. Written as DNA, the CDR3 is TGTGCCAGCAGCTGGGGCGGGCTCACAGATACGCAGTATTTT. Supplemented by reference TRBV11-3 and TRBJ2-3, the full variable domain reads EAGVVQSPRYKIIEKKQPVAFWCNPISGHNTLYWYLQNLGQGPELLIRYENEEAVDDSQLPKDRFSAERLKGVDSTLKIQPAELGDSAVYLCASSWGGLTDTQYFGPGTRLTVL.

This clonotype was counted at least ten times. The chain is built from TRBV3-1 and TRBJ2-3, with 8 bases that match TRBD2. The V segment lost 0 bases and the J segment 2 bases; nucleotides outside the gene matches: 4. The germline V gene has CDR1 LGHDT and CDR2 YNNKEL (reference sequence). This CDR3 is built from 16 residues. The CDR3: CASSQEGGGHTDTQYF. CDR3 nucleotide sequence: TGTGCCAGCAGCCAAGAGGGCGGGGGGCACACAGATACGCAGTATTTT.